Only a few counts were recorded for the clone carrying this T cell receptor beta chain. Its antigen remains unidentified. The J segment lost 0 bases and the V segment lost 8 bases, leaving 8 bases of the junction unmatched. The CDR3 runs 16 residues. Germline loops: CDR1 MNHNS, CDR2 SASEGT. All donors comprised healthy Caucasians. The data belong to a study of identical twins. Overall study results and limits: Insertion counts were lower in abundant cord blood beta clonotypes, a trend that memory repertoires did not show. Weaker excess twin sharing was observed in beta out-of-frame sequences.

Template switching added a universal primer site, and cDNA bore unique molecular identifiers. MiXCR was run by TCRdb on the 5' RACE reads, yielding one entry per CDR3 protein. The table has around 1.7 million distinct CDR3 sequences, 32% seen once; the top ten hold about 0.25%. The TCR originated in a newborn girl in good health. Sample: cord blood. This chain joins TRBV6-1 and TRBJ1-4; 8 bases fit TRBD1. The CDR3 nucleotides are TGTGCCAGCTTCGGGACAGGCCCTTCAACTAATGAAAAACTGTTTTTT. This gives the protein CASFGTGPSTNEKLFF.